These 19 T cell receptor beta chains were all obtained from the same sample, sequenced in a study of T cells in Graves' hyperthyroidism and ophthalmopathy (dated by TCRdb to between 2017 and 2020). The protocol used for the library was multiplex PCR. TCRdb names Illumina HiSeq 2000 as the instrument used. TCR beta CDR3 regions were amplified from RNA transcripts. For the first round of RT-PCR on the TCR CDR3, the HTBI primer set was used together with the Qiagen OneStep RT-PCR kit. The public reads were reprocessed in TCRdb via fastp at Q25 and MiXCR, keeping in-frame beta chains. For every CDR3 protein sequence, its rows merge into one entry that carries the most common genes and DNA. A total of about half a million distinct CDR3 sequences appear in this sample, 15% to 20% of them only once. 40% to 50% of the sample comes from the top ten. Input material: blood. These TCRs come from a man aged 35-49 years with Graves' ophthalmopathy.

This clonotype has just a few counts. The chain employs TRBV7-2 and TRBJ2-1; D remains unclear. Germline values: CDR1 SGHTA, CDR2 FQGNSA. V was cut by 1 base and J by 10 bases, with 8 bases left in between. The CDR3 has 12 residues. DNA of the CDR3: TGTGCCAGCAGCTTAGAGGTTAGGGAGCAGTTCTTC. It translates to CASSLEVREQFF.

This clonotype was seen more than once but under ten times. V gene TRBV5-4 combines with J gene TRBJ2-3; D uncertain. The CDR3 has 14 residues. Trimming pared 2 bases from V and 2 bases from J, leaving 9 bases between. The germline CDR1 and CDR2 sequences are SGHNT and YYREEE (reference sequence). The CDR3, as DNA: TGTGCCAGCAGCTTCAGCTCAACCACAGATACGCAGTATTTT. It translates to CASSFSSTTDTQYF. The full variable domain, in which reference TRBV5-4 and TRBJ2-3 provide the parts outside the CDR3, is ETGVTQSPTHLIKTRGQQVTLRCSSQSGHNTVSWYQQALGQGPQFIFQYYREEENGRGNFPPRFSGLQFPNYSSELNVNALELDDSALYLCASSFSSTTDTQYFGPGTRLTVL.

This chain links TRBV28 with TRBJ2-4; 14 bases fit TRBD2. Germline loops: CDR1 MDHEN, CDR2 SYDVKM. The V gene end was trimmed by 5 bases and the J gene end by 1 base; junction bases not matched to a gene: 4. There are 17 residues in the CDR3. CDR3 DNA: TGTGCCAGCAGTAGACTAGCGGGAGGGCTCGCCAAAAACATTCAGTACTTC. Amino acid sequence: CASSRLAGGLAKNIQYF.

The table lists this clonotype with many counts. The chain combines TRBV7-9 with TRBJ2-7; D unresolved. Trimming stripped 0 bases from V and 2 bases from J, with 8 bases between. This CDR3 is 14 amino acids long. Germline CDR1 and CDR2: SEHNR and FQNEAQ (reference sequence). CDR3 in DNA: TGTGCCAGCAGCTTAGCGTCGGTTGCCTACGAGCAGTACTTC. This translates into CASSLASVAYEQYF.

This clonotype was picked up many times. The chain is built from TRBV3-1 and TRBJ1-1; 8 positions agree with TRBD1. This CDR3 has 12 amino acids. Germline values: CDR1 LGHDT, CDR2 YNNKEL (reference sequence). Trimming removed 3 bases from V and 11 bases from J; junction bases left unmatched: 5. The CDR3 loop is CASSHPQGAAFF. The CDR3 DNA reads as TGTGCCAGCAGCCATCCTCAGGGGGCCGCTTTCTTT.

The CDR3 DNA sequence: TGCGCCAGCAGCTTGGTACCAGACCCTAACTATGGCTACACCTTC. It translates to CASSLVPDPNYGYTF. V and J are TRBV5-1 and TRBJ1-2; no clear D gene. This CDR3 has 15 residues. V gave up 0 bases and J gave up 0 bases, with 9 bases separating them. Germline V CDR1 and CDR2: SGHRS, YFSETQ.

As to this clonotype: The junction differs from germline at one of its ends, possibly a read error. The chain has TRBV20-1 and TRBJ2-1; TRBD1 agrees at 10 bases. The CDR3 is 14 amino acids. Germline V gene lookup returns CDR1 DFQATT and CDR2 SNEGSKA (reference sequence). The CDR3 nucleotides read TGCAGTGTCGTTAGACAGGGGGCCTATAATGAGCAGTTCTTC. Its protein product is CSVVRQGAYNEQFF.

This clonotype was seen a handful of times. V is TRBV6-2 or TRBV6-3 and J is TRBJ2-7, with 8 bases that match TRBD2. The CDR3 has 13 residues. Germline trimming cut 5 bases from V and 4 bases from J; bases unmatched to any gene: 4. Germline CDR1 reads MNHEY; CDR2 reads SVGEGT. The CDR3 reads CASSPSSGYEQYF. For the CDR3, the DNA is TGTGCCAGCAGTCCATCTAGCGGGTACGAGCAGTACTTC.

This clonotype turned up a few times. This sequence joins TRBV6-1 and TRBJ1-2, with D tentatively TRBD1 (5 bases). This CDR3 has 14 residues. Germline CDR1 MNHNS, CDR2 SASEGT. V lost 0 bases and J 4 bases, leaving 9 bases between the germline ends. Written as DNA, the CDR3 is TGTGCCAGCAGTGAAGCGCCCGGGGGCTATGGCTACACCTTC. Residues: CASSEAPGGYGYTF.

As concerns this clonotype: Possible read error: a much larger clone is one base away. This chain joins TRBV27 and TRBJ2-1; D tentatively fits TRBD1 or TRBD2 (5 bases each). The J call may be wrong; the DNA end is better matched by TRBJ2-7. Germline loops: CDR1 MNHEY, CDR2 SMNVEV (reference sequence). The CDR3 is 15 residues long. The CDR3 sequence is CASSRGTAVYNEQYF. The CDR3 DNA is TGTGCCAGCAGTCGAGGGACCGCCGTATACAATGAGCAGTACTTC.

The sample holds one count of this clonotype. The V call is TRBV10-3, the J call TRBJ2-3; 10 bases map to TRBD2. Germline V lookup: CDR1 ENHRY, CDR2 SYGVKD. Trimming at V came to 11 bases and at J to 8 bases, leaving 16 bases not matched to a gene. This CDR3 comprises 15 residues. For the CDR3, the DNA is TGTGCCGCCCAGGTGGCTAGCGGGAGTGGAGGTACGCAGTATTTT. Its protein is CAAQVASGSGGTQYF.

This clonotype has more than one count but fewer than ten. The chain employs TRBV6-1 and TRBJ2-2, with 8 bases fitting TRBD2. This CDR3 spans 16 amino acids. In germline, CDR1 is MNHNS, CDR2 SASEGT. V gave up 5 bases and J gave up 4 bases; unmatched junction bases: 9. The CDR3 sequence: CASSLPGGAGTGELFF. CDR3 nucleotide sequence: TGTGCCAGCAGTCTTCCGGGGGGGGCCGGCACCGGGGAGCTGTTTTTT.

This clonotype turned up a few times. The genes are TRBV12-3 or TRBV12-4 and TRBJ2-1, with 9 nucleotides matching TRBD2. With 5 bases clipped from V and 4 bases from J, the junction kept 3 bases outside the gene matches. The CDR3 covers 14 residues. The CDR3 spells CASSERGVYNEQFF. The CDR3 DNA reads as TGTGCCAGCAGTGAGCGGGGGGTATACAATGAGCAGTTCTTC.

The chain uses TRBV12-3 or TRBV12-4 and TRBJ2-5; 8 nucleotides align to TRBD2. The CDR3 is 17 amino acids. Trimming at V came to 3 bases and at J to 2 bases, leaving 11 bases not matched to a gene. The CDR3 loop reads CASSFVTVAGRQETQYF. The CDR3 bases are TGTGCCAGCAGTTTCGTCACTGTAGCGGGGCGGCAAGAGACCCAGTACTTC.

The rearrangement joins TRBV2 to TRBJ2-3; 9 nucleotides align to TRBD1. The ends lost 5 bases at V and 2 bases at J; junction bases unmatched: 5. This CDR3 has 15 amino acids. Germline V lookup: CDR1 SNHLY, CDR2 FYNNEI. The DNA for the CDR3 is TGTGCCAGCAGTAGGGACAGGGTGACCACAGATACGCAGTATTTT. It yields the protein CASSRDRVTTDTQYF.

The chain has TRBV6-5 and TRBJ1-6; D is uncertain. Germline V lookup: CDR1 MNHEY, CDR2 SVGAGI. This CDR3 contains 16 residues. V lost 0 bases to trimming and J lost 4 bases, with 10 bases between them. DNA of the CDR3: TGTGCCAGCAGTTACTCGGAGGGTTTGTATAATTCACCCCTCCACTTT. Translating gives CASSYSEGLYNSPLHF.

The chain couples TRBV2 to TRBJ2-1; D possibly corresponds to TRBD2 (6 bases). CDR3 length equals 17 residues. Trimming took off 3 bases at V and 8 bases at J, with 23 bases between the two ends. From germline, CDR1 is SNHLY and CDR2 FYNNEI. CDR3 sequence reads: CASSEGLGTLKADEQFF. CDR3 in DNA: TGTGCCAGCAGTGAGGGTTTGGGGACTTTGAAGGCTGATGAGCAGTTCTTC. Based on the CDR3 plus reference TRBV2 and TRBJ2-1, the full variable domain is EPEVTQTPSHQVTQMGQEVILRCVPISNHLYFYWYRQILGQKVEFLVSFYNNEISEKSEIFDDQFSVERPDGSNFTLKIRSTKLEDSAMYFCASSEGLGTLKADEQFFGPGTRLTVL.

The chain links TRBV28 to TRBJ2-5; 8 nucleotides line up with TRBD2. J lost 0 bases, V lost 3 bases, and 12 bases had no gene match. The CDR3 spans 18 residues. Germline V gene sequence: CDR1 MDHEN, CDR2 SYDVKM. CDR3 DNA sequence: TGTGCCAGCAGTTTCGAGCGACTAGCGCTTGCCTACCAAGAGACCCAGTACTTC. Translation gives CASSFERLALAYQETQYF.

The CDR3: CASSYSWVTKNIQYF. In DNA form, the CDR3 reads TGTGCCAGCAGTTACTCTTGGGTTACCAAAAACATTCAGTACTTC. The chain joins TRBV6-2 or TRBV6-3 to TRBJ2-4; the D is unclear. CDR3 length: 15 residues. CDR1 and CDR2 from the germline V gene are MNHEY and SVGEGT. Trimming took 0 bases from V and 2 from J, leaving 8 bases between them.